Described below is a single T cell receptor (beta chain) sequence and its context. There is no known antigen for this receptor. No per-base quality is available; no much larger clone lies one base away. The entry originates in a study of cytomegalovirus exposure and HLA in healthy donors (dated by TCRdb to 2016 to 2017). Study-wide context: According to an earlier analysis of a few hundred of the donors, some 170 million T cells yielded 117 million unique TCR beta sequences and 276 Gb of sequence data. Every discovery cohort repertoire had been produced on one sequencing platform. To study patterns of TCR occurrence, a later analysis re-analyzed previously published TCR beta repertoires from just over 650 donors and added high-resolution HLA genotyping. Typing coverage differed by locus: A, B, C, DRB1 and DQB1 were typed in about 620-630 donors, DQA1 in 522, DPA1 in 600 to 610, and DPB1 in around 440. Roughly 5 DR-DQ haplotypes were handled as single units for association and clustering because linkage in the cohort was strong. Donor age, sex, ethnicity and CMV serostatus were collected together with the repertoire data. High-throughput TCR immunosequencing, statistical association of individual TCRs with disease status, and machine learning were combined to predict cytomegalovirus infection status. Among 300 to 500 genotyped donors of the cohort, an average of approximately 220,000 unique TCR beta nucleotide sequences was sequenced per donor, of which about 19% were non-productive. The study aimed to test whether signatures of past pathogen exposure could be identified by cataloging public T cell receptors. An early release that covered 640 HLA-typed donors contained approximately 300 gigabases of sequencing data and 65 million to 100 million unique TCR sequences. A later genetic analysis took genome-wide SNP genotypes for about 65% of the roughly 670 donors and used that subset as a discovery cohort. Using immunosequencing, the study profiled T cell repertoires from 666 subjects and related those repertoires to cytomegalovirus serostatus. An earlier analysis of 587 of the donors applied high-throughput TCR beta sequencing to assess whether each TCR beta V gene segment acted as functional or pseudogenic. Class I and class II HLA loci were covered by the typing at four-digit resolution. Of the 398 genotyped donors, around 81% fell in the genetic ancestry cluster associated with self-reported Caucasian donors. In the later analysis, no new phenotypic data were used to find candidate immune exposures; instead, reliance was placed on TCR beta sequences and their occurrence across donors. Besides the first cohort of about 730 subjects, a separate validation cohort made up of over 100 different subjects was used. Broader findings and caveats from the paper: Broadly in line with IMGT annotations, most TCR beta V segments showed up in productive rearrangements about 90% or about 30% of the time in an earlier analysis of roughly 590 of the donors. Immune exposure information for the cohort was limited to CMV serostatus. A later genetic analysis reported fewer N-insertions in productive TCRs among donors in an Asian-associated ancestry cluster than the roughly 690-donor mean. When HLA alleles, especially DR and DQ, strongly co-occurred, attributing TCR associations to individual alleles was difficult. The classifier was reported to diagnose cytomegalovirus status with high specificity and sensitivity in both the original and validation cohorts. It was suggested by the authors that the approach could potentially be generalized to other disease states and immunological phenotypes. Three of the identified cytomegalovirus-associated TCR beta chains were confirmed in vitro to be specific for cytomegalovirus antigens. At a false discovery rate of 0.05, a later analysis linked fewer than 20,000 TCR beta sequences to specific HLA alleles. Because the 87-base-pair reads could not distinguish some IMGT-functional V segments, including TRBV6-2 and TRBV6-3, those segments were excluded. A later analysis found that most CMV-associated TCR beta chains appeared HLA-restricted, with HLA associations seemingly driven largely by CMV exposure. Over 15 rarely observed V segments, including chromosome 9 orphons, were excluded from the earlier analysis of almost 600 of the donors because counts were too low. A further reported finding was that TCR beta sequences accurately predicted the HLA-A and HLA-B alleles for most subjects in the first cohort. Because HLA typing was unavailable for some donors at each locus, only the typed subset was used in association tests. A cluster of highly shared sequence variants was judged likely to represent a technical artifact of the sequencing pipeline. A later analysis reported that several top co-occurrence clusters appeared linked to parvovirus B19, influenza, CMV and Epstein-Barr virus. In a later analysis, TCR association rates were found to vary across HLA loci, with the most associated TCRs seen for DRB1 alleles and the fewest for HLA-C alleles. In a later genetic analysis, a missense DCLRE1C variant was associated with V-gene and J-gene trimming of TCR beta chains, and the association was replicated in an independent cohort. This cohort had only TCR beta chains sequenced, and the lack of alpha or paired-chain data limited which features could be detected. The presence/absence analyses assumed that sequencing depth was roughly uniform across donors, and that assumption may not be true. Linkage disequilibrium might explain the correlated functional status among segregating V segments, but an unknown experimental factor could not be excluded. In the study, approximately 160 TCR beta chains were listed as associated with cytomegalovirus. While some public TCRs were present in many individuals, most TCR sequences turned up only very rarely across donors. In a later analysis, HLA-associated TCR beta chains showed more clonal expansion and lower generation probabilities than non-associated chains that were equally common.

Library method: the immunoSEQ multiplex PCR assay. For the multiplex PCR, a mixture combining 60 forward primers for TCR Vbeta segments and 13 reverse primers for TCR Jbeta segments was used. A multiplex PCR assay on genomic DNA amplified the CDR3 region of rearranged TCR beta genes. The amplified TCR beta libraries were sequenced on the Illumina HiSeq System as 87-base-pair reads. Regarding the original processing steps: A later analysis counted 65 million to 90 million unique TCR beta chains across the 550 to 800 repertoires, and around 9.9 million of these chains were shared by at least two donors. Raw reads were error-corrected and collapsed into unique sequences by a nearest-neighbor algorithm in which closely related sequences were merged to remove PCR and sequencing errors. V, D and J gene segments were assigned by aligning CDR3 sequences to IMGT reference sequences. Each retained sequence needed at least a six-nucleotide match to both a V gene segment and a J gene segment. Rearrangements were called productive when the CDR3 lacked stop codons and stayed in frame with V and J; all others were non-productive. CDR3 was defined according to IMGT convention as the region running from the second conserved V-encoded cysteine to the conserved J-encoded phenylalanine. In an earlier analysis of some 550 of the donors, sequences lacking an unambiguous match to a single V gene segment were excluded. In an earlier analysis of about 590 of the donors, a V segment was called functional when productive rearrangements were above 56.7%, and segregating when the standard deviation between donors exceeded 5%. A statistical classification framework was developed to diagnose cytomegalovirus status using the catalog of TCR beta chain sequences. A later analysis assigned V and J genes by comparing TCR nucleotide sequences with IMGT/GENE-DB human TR gene sequences. Using the TCRdist pipeline, a later analysis assigned CDR3 sequences along with most-parsimonious VDJ recombination scenarios. In a later analysis, every TCR beta chain was defined by the combination of its CDR3 amino acid sequence and its V-gene family, and reads without a unique V-gene family were dropped. To address suspected cross-contamination and a sequencing artifact, a later analysis removed 592 highly shared, low-generation-probability nucleotide sequences. For each public chain, a later analysis derived a clonal expansion index from normalized ranks of inferred template counts within each repertoire. Generation probabilities in a later analysis came from a VDJ recombination model fitted to out-of-frame rearrangements, and those results were checked against IGoR. A later analysis scored TCR-TCR, TCR-HLA and TCR-CMV co-occurrence with hypergeometric tests, applying a repertoire-size bias correction to TCR pairs. In a later analysis, false discovery rates were estimated by permuting HLA or CMV assignments 20 times. A later analysis grouped co-occurring TCRs with DBSCAN, adding TCRdist sequence similarity when clustering within HLA-allele-positive subsets. Repertoires with fewer than 30,000 or more than 120,000 public chains were left out of co-occurrence clustering, as were five repertoires with anomalous nucleotide sharing. TCRdb provides this immuneACCESS table in a form limited to in-frame rearrangements. Some clones are lacking; in checked studies, under half of them reflect an unresolved V gene, and why the rest are absent is not known. The V and J calls and clone size are taken from that table; D and trimming were inferred from the DNA. Across this sample there are under 150,000 clones, with 67% seen only once. About 8.3% of the sample belongs to the ten largest clones.

The germline V gene (reference sequence) specifies LNHDA as CDR1 and SQIVND as CDR2. Deletion took 3 bases off V and 0 bases off J, with a span of 11 bases between the germline ends. The CDR3 starts with the cysteine, ends with the phenylalanine, and has 15 residues. Of all the DNA, just the CDR3 is kept, 45 bases in frame from base 1. In total, approximately 690 healthy bone marrow donors made up the cohort. Cohort members were all nominally healthy when sampled, although unrecorded immune exposures were likely present. The donor was CMV seropositive and was included in the group of 250 to 300 seropositive cohort members. A peripheral blood sample was collected from each donor, and TCR beta sequencing was performed on peripheral blood mononuclear cells. Genomic DNA was extracted from the blood cell samples with the Qiagen DNeasy Blood Extraction Kit.

The sample comprised PBMCs. The rearrangement combines TRBV19 with TRBJ1-1, and perhaps TRBD1 as D gene, on 6 matching bases. This TCR was sampled from a young man in good health and CMV-seropositive. The CDR3: CASSIGQGMNTEAFF. The sequenced DNA: TGTGCCAGTAGTATTGGGCAGGGGATGAACACTGAAGCTTTCTTT.